One and the same sample provided the 25 T cell receptor beta chains below, sequenced in a study of siplizumab effects on memory and regulatory T cells (dated by TCRdb to the late 2010s). The library relied on the immunoSEQ multiplex PCR assay. TCRdb re-hosts the immuneACCESS table, in-frame sequences only. Its copies lack some clones; in the studies checked, an unresolved V gene accounts for under half of them, and the cause for the rest is not known. The sample contains more than 85,000 clones, 80% to 95% of them found a single time. The ten largest clonotypes hold around 1.1% of the sample. Material for sequencing was CD4+ T cells sorted from blood. The source of these receptors is a human donor in good health.

The chain couples TRBV5-1 to TRBJ2-3, with D tentatively TRBD2 (6 bases). V dropped 0 bases and J dropped 3 bases, with 11 bases sitting between them. This CDR3 is 15 amino acids long. Germline CDR1 SGHRS, CDR2 YFSETQ. The CDR3 DNA is TGCGCCAGCAGCTTGGCCCCGGGAGTTACAGATACGCAGTATTTT. This translates into CASSLAPGVTDTQYF.

The chain is built from TRBV19 and TRBJ1-5; unclear D gene. Germline values: CDR1 LNHDA, CDR2 SQIVND (reference sequence). Trimming took 5 bases from V and 2 from J, leaving 13 bases between them. The CDR3 runs 15 residues. The CDR3 loop reads CASSPQVGGNQPQHF. CDR3 DNA: TGTGCCAGTAGTCCCCAGGTAGGCGGCAATCAGCCCCAGCATTTT.

This sequence joins TRBV18 and TRBJ1-2, with D hard to call. The CDR3 covers 17 residues. V was clipped by 0 bases and J by 8 bases, with 22 bases between them. Looked up from germline, CDR1 is KGHSH and CDR2 is LQKENI. This chain's CDR3 is CASSPPVQEGLGEGYTF. The CDR3 bases are TGTGCCAGCTCACCACCTGTTCAGGAAGGCCTAGGTGAGGGCTACACCTTC.

The CDR3 sequence is CASSERRGWGYTF. CDR3 sequence (DNA): TGTGCCAGCAGTGAACGTAGGGGTTGGGGCTACACCTTC. V and J are TRBV6-1 and TRBJ1-2, with D tentatively TRBD1 (5 bases). This CDR3 has 13 residues. Between the trimmed V and J ends, which lost 2 bases and 8 bases, there was a span of 12 bases. The germline V gene encodes CDR1 MNHNS and CDR2 SASEGT.

This chain uses TRBV7-9 with TRBJ2-7, with D perhaps matching TRBD2 (6 bases). This CDR3 contains 15 residues. Deletions cut 5 bases from V and 2 bases from J, with 16 bases between. CDR1 and CDR2 (germline): SEHNR, FQNEAQ (reference sequence). The CDR3 DNA reads as TGTGCCAGCAGCCATCCGCTAGCGAGTCCCTACGAGCAGTACTTC. Encoded protein: CASSHPLASPYEQYF.

This clone was counted a single time. The chain couples TRBV7-2 to TRBJ1-1, with D unclear. Germline V gene data show CDR1 as SGHTA and CDR2 as FQGNSA. Trimming left V 6 bases short and J 1 base short, with 6 bases between. CDR3 length: 12 residues. The DNA of the CDR3 is TGTGCCAGCAGGGCCCCGAACACTGAAGCTTTCTTT. It codes for CASRAPNTEAFF.

The rearrangement uses TRBV10-1 and TRBJ2-3; D is undetermined. With 0 bases removed from V and 1 base from J, the gap between germline ends came to 8 bases. There are 15 residues in the CDR3. In germline, CDR1 is WNHNN, CDR2 SYGVQD (reference sequence). CDR3 DNA sequence: TGCGCCAGCAGTGAGTCTTACAAGCGCACAGATACGCAGTATTTT. Its translation: CASSESYKRTDTQYF.

The rearrangement joins TRBV5-4 to TRBJ2-5, with a tentative D call TRBD1 (5 bases). The germline gives CDR1 SGHNT, CDR2 YYREEE (reference sequence). Between the trimmed V and J ends, which lost 2 bases and 1 base, there was a span of 9 bases. This CDR3 spans 14 amino acids. CDR3 coding DNA: TGTGCCAGCAGCTTTCCAGGGCCCCAAGAGACCCAGTACTTC. Its translation: CASSFPGPQETQYF.

This clone was counted a single time. This chain uses TRBV7-6 with TRBJ2-3; a possible D gene is TRBD2 (5 bases). Germline loops: CDR1 SGHVS, CDR2 FNYEAQ. V lost 1 base, J lost 0 bases, and 17 bases lay in between. The CDR3 extends over 18 amino acids. The DNA for the CDR3 is TGTGCCAGCAGCTTAGGGCAGTTAAGCGGCTCTAGCACAGATACGCAGTATTTT. Translation: CASSLGQLSGSSTDTQYF.

The CDR3 region is CASSSLTSPLHF. DNA of the CDR3: TGTGCCAGCAGCAGTCTCACTTCACCCCTCCACTTT. The chain links TRBV28 to TRBJ1-6; D not certain. The V and J ends lost 6 bases and 9 bases respectively, with 9 bases between them. The CDR3 runs to 12 residues. Germline loops: CDR1 MDHEN, CDR2 SYDVKM.

This chain joins TRBV29-1 and TRBJ2-5; perhaps TRBD1 as D (5 bases). Germline V gene lookup returns CDR1 SQVTM and CDR2 ANQGSEA. The CDR3 loop spans 12 amino acids. V was clipped by 1 base and J by 9 bases, with 12 bases between them. The CDR3 DNA is TGCAGCGTTGAAGGCTCGTCCAGGGCCCAGTACTTC. Translated: CSVEGSSRAQYF.

The V call is TRBV7-2, the J call TRBJ1-1; perhaps TRBD1 as D (6 bases). The CDR3 is 15 residues long. V lost 3 bases to trimming and J lost 4 bases, with 15 bases between them. Germline loops: CDR1 SGHTA, CDR2 FQGNSA. Here the CDR3 DNA reads TGTGCCAGCAGCTTCTCCTCCCGGGGGCTCACTGAAGCTTTCTTT. This codes for CASSFSSRGLTEAFF.

The V gene is TRBV4-2, the J gene TRBJ2-5; the D is unclear. Trimming stripped 0 bases from V and 4 bases from J, with 12 bases between. The CDR3 totals 15 residues. Germline values: CDR1 LGHNA, CDR2 YNFKEQ. CDR3 in DNA: TGTGCCAGCAGCCAAGAGGCCTTCCTAGGAGAGACCCAGTACTTC. Its translation is CASSQEAFLGETQYF.

The table lists this clone with a count of one. J is TRBJ1-3 and V is TRBV5-1; D gene unclear. V shed 0 bases and J shed 2 bases, with 6 bases lying between them. Germline CDR1 and CDR2: SGHRS and YFSETQ. The CDR3 has 14 amino acids. Here the CDR3 DNA reads TGCGCCAGCAGCTTGGAGGGCCCTGGAAACACCATATATTTT. Protein sequence: CASSLEGPGNTIYF.

V is TRBV28 and J is TRBJ2-7; 11 bases are shared with TRBD1. Germline V gene lookup returns CDR1 MDHEN and CDR2 SYDVKM. The CDR3 is 17 amino acids. Losses at the gene ends were 6 bases for V and 1 base for J; bases not matched to a gene: 11. As DNA, the CDR3 is TGTGCCAGCAGCCAAGGGTGGGGACAGGGGGGGTCCTACGAGCAGTACTTC. As protein: CASSQGWGQGGSYEQYF.

The genes are TRBV30 and TRBJ2-1, with TRBD2 identical over 11 bases. After removal of 4 bases from V and 4 bases from J, the junction contained 6 bases not matched to a gene. This CDR3 comprises 15 residues. The germline CDR1 and CDR2 sequences are GTSNPN and SVGIG (reference sequence). The CDR3 is CAWTPGTSGYNEQFF. Written as DNA, the CDR3 is TGTGCCTGGACTCCCGGGACTAGCGGTTACAATGAGCAGTTCTTC.

This chain uses TRBV7-9 with TRBJ2-1, with D uncertain. The V end lost 7 bases, the J end lost 7 bases, and 17 bases lay between the germline ends. Germline V gene lookup returns CDR1 SEHNR and CDR2 FQNEAQ (reference sequence). The CDR3 is 14 amino acids. This CDR3 is CASTPVLIINEQFF. The CDR3 DNA follows: TGTGCCAGCACCCCGGTACTAATAATAAATGAGCAGTTCTTC.

V gene TRBV28 combines with J gene TRBJ1-2, with D unclear. This CDR3 comprises 19 residues. Germline V gives CDR1 MDHEN, CDR2 SYDVKM. Trimming stripped 2 bases from V and 3 bases from J, with 25 bases between. The CDR3 DNA reads TGTGCCAGCAGTTTAGTGCAAGGGTTGTTGGCCGGGGAGCACTATGGCTACACCTTC. Residues: CASSLVQGLLAGEHYGYTF.

The V and J genes are TRBV21-1 and TRBJ1-4. TRBV21-1 is assigned pseudogene status. This CDR3 comprises 11 residues. CDR3 coding DNA: TGTGCCAGCAGCACTCGGAATAAACTGTTTTTT. This translates into CASSTRNKLFF.

The chain recombines TRBV28 with TRBJ2-5; 9 nucleotides line up with TRBD1. Germline V gives CDR1 MDHEN, CDR2 SYDVKM. Trimming cost V 3 bases and J 2 bases; bases outside gene matches: 19. CDR3 length equals 20 residues. The CDR3 loop is CASSFSYSPSTGGSQETQYF. The CDR3 bases are TGTGCCAGCAGTTTTTCTTACAGTCCGTCGACAGGGGGGTCGCAAGAGACCCAGTACTTC.

The rearrangement joins TRBV9 to TRBJ2-3; 9 bases align to TRBD2. Germline loops: CDR1 SGDLS, CDR2 YYNGEE. This CDR3 contains 14 residues. Trimming at V came to 2 bases and at J to 6 bases, leaving 4 bases not matched to a gene. The CDR3 coding sequence is TGTGCCAGCAGCGTTGGGACTAGCAGGGATACGCAGTATTTT. Amino acid sequence: CASSVGTSRDTQYF.

V usage is TRBV7-6 and J usage is TRBJ1-1; D gene ambiguous. Germline CDR1 reads SGHVS; CDR2 reads FNYEAQ. Deletions cut 5 bases from V and 2 bases from J, with 6 bases between. This CDR3 region has 12 residues. CDR3 loop: CASSPSNTEAFF. CDR3 bases: TGTGCCAGCAGCCCCTCAAACACTGAAGCTTTCTTT. The complete variable domain, with remaining parts taken from reference TRBV7-6 and TRBJ1-1, reads GAGVSQSPRYKVTKRGQDVALRCDPISGHVSLYWYRQALGQGPEFLTYFNYEAQQDKSGLPNDRFSAERPEGSISTLTIQRTEQRDSAMYRCASSPSNTEAFFGQGTRLTVV.

J is TRBJ2-2 and V is TRBV7-8; 8 positions agree with TRBD1. Unmatched junction bases numbered 7, after V lost 5 bases and J lost 5 bases. Germline CDR1 reads SGHVS; CDR2 reads FQNEAQ. The CDR3 spans 15 residues. CDR3 sequence: CASSRQDRVTGELFF. CDR3 nucleotides: TGTGCCAGCAGCCGGCAGGACAGGGTAACCGGGGAGCTGTTTTTT.

The gene calls are TRBV5-1 and TRBJ2-1; D is unclear. Germline assignment: CDR1 SGHRS and CDR2 YFSETQ. This CDR3 contains 16 residues. Trimming pared 1 base from V and 6 bases from J, leaving 17 bases between. The CDR3 DNA is TGCGCCAGCAGCTTGATATCGAATGTCAAGTCCAATGAGCAGTTCTTC. Translation gives CASSLISNVKSNEQFF.

This clone was seen a handful of times. CDR3 sequence: CASSDSGRTNTEAFF. DNA for the CDR3: TGTGCCAGCAGTGATTCTGGACGGACGAACACTGAAGCTTTCTTT. J is TRBJ1-1 and V is TRBV6-6, with D unresolved. Looked up from germline, CDR1 is MNHNY and CDR2 is SVGAGI (reference sequence). Deletions cut 5 bases from V and 1 base from J, with 14 bases between. This CDR3 contains 15 residues.